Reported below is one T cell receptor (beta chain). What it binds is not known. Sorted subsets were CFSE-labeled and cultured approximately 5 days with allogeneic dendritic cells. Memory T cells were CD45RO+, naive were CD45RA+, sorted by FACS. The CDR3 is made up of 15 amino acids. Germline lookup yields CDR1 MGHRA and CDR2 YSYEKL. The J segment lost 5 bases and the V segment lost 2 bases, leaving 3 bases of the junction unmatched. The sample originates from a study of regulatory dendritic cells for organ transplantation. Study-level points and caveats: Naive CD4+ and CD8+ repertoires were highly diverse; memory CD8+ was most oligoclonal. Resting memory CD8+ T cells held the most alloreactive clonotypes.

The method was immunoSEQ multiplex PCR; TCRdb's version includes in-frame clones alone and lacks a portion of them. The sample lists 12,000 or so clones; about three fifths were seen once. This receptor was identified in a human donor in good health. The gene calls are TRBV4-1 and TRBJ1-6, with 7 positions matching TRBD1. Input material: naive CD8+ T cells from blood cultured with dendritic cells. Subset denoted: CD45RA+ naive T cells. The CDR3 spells CASSQPTGDNSPLHF. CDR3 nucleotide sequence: TGCGCCAGCAGCCAACCTACAGGGGATAATTCACCCCTCCACTTT.